This record concerns one T cell receptor beta chain sequence. Its antigen is not identified. This entry comes from a study of T cell responses to AZD1222 COVID-19 vaccine. Regarding the study as a whole: Spike-specific TCR repertoires showed rising breadth and depth after two AZD1222 doses. There were repertoire samples only from the period after the peak T cell response.

The method was immunoSEQ multiplex PCR; TCRdb's version includes in-frame clones alone and lacks a portion of them. The sample includes over 100,000 clones, nearly 90% of them seen just once. V shed 1 base and J shed 5 bases, with 9 bases lying between them. Germline V gene lookup returns CDR1 LNHNV and CDR2 YYDKDF (reference sequence). The CDR3 extends over 13 amino acids. The clonotype comes from an adult in good health. The chain combines TRBV15 with TRBJ2-7, with unresolved D. This specimen consisted of peripheral blood, obtained on day 0 of MenACWY control vaccination. The CDR3 DNA reads as TGTGCCACCAGCAGAGCGAAGGGAAACGAGCAGTACTTC. It yields the protein CATSRAKGNEQYF.